One and the same sample provided the 23 T cell receptor beta chains below, sequenced in a study of T cells in women clearing cervical HPV infection. Using immunoSEQ multiplex PCR, the repertoire was profiled, and TCRdb retains in-frame clones only, with some absent. The sample has approximately 21,000 clones. The sample consisted of blood buffy coat. Source of these receptors: a woman between 18 and 70 years old with a cervical HPV16 infection that either progressed to CIN3+ or cleared (not recorded which).

For this clone: Read sequence stops 3 residues before the CDR3 end, and the germline J gene provides the missing end. This chain links TRBV20-1 with TRBJ1-2; TRBD1 agrees at 9 bases. V was clipped by 3 bases and J by 5 bases; unmatched bases: 7. The CDR3 is 14 amino acids. Looked up from germline, CDR1 is DFQATT and CDR2 is SNEGSKA (reference sequence). The CDR3 spells CSASGDRVRYGYTF. CDR3 bases read: TGCAGTGCTAGTGGGGACAGGGTTAGGTATGGC.

On this clone itself: The CDR3 end lies 3 residues beyond the end of the read and is filled in from the germline J gene. The genes are TRBV5-1 and TRBJ2-7; the match to TRBD1 covers 8 bases. The CDR3 is made up of 15 amino acids. Germline lookup yields CDR1 SGHRS and CDR2 YFSETQ. Trimming removed 3 bases from V and 3 bases from J; junction bases left unmatched: 8. CDR3 loop: CASSSLGQGGYEQYF. The CDR3 bases that were read are TGCGCCAGCAGCTCTCTCGGACAGGGAGGCTACGAG.

On this clone: The CDR3 end is not reached by the read, which stops 3 residues before it; the germline J gene fills it in. The rearrangement uses TRBV12-3 or TRBV12-4 and TRBJ1-5; no clear D gene. The CDR3 totals 13 residues. V lost 7 bases and J 2 bases, leaving 9 bases between the germline ends. The chain's CDR3 is CASTSRGNQPQHF. The sequenced part of the CDR3 DNA is TGTGCCAGCACCTCGAGGGGCAATCAGCCC.

Turning to this clone: The read ends 3 residues before the CDR3 terminus; that terminus is restored from the germline J gene. The genes are TRBV30 and TRBJ2-5; 8 bases fit TRBD1. The germline V gene encodes CDR1 GTSNPN and CDR2 SVGIG (reference sequence). The CDR3 covers 13 residues. CDR3 region: CAWDRGATDTQYF. The DNA read from the CDR3 is TGTGCCTGGGACAGGGGAGCCACAGATACC. Based on the CDR3 plus reference TRBV30 and TRBJ2-5, the full variable domain is SQTIHQWPATLVQPVGSPLSLECTVEGTSNPNLYWYRQAAGRGLQLLFYSVGIGQISSEVPQNLSASRPQDRQFILSSKKLLLSDSGFYLCAWDRGATDTQYFGPGTRLLVL.

A remark on this clone: The observed sequence ends 3 residues before the CDR3 terminus, with the missing tail filled in from the germline J gene. The J gene is TRBJ1-5, the V gene TRBV6-2 or TRBV6-3; D perhaps matches TRBD1 (6 bases). Germline CDR1 is MNHEY and CDR2 is SVGEGT. V shed 6 bases and J shed 3 bases, with 15 bases lying between them. The CDR3 covers 15 residues. The CDR3 bases that were read are TGTGCCAGCAGCAGACAGGCCTCCACCAATCAGCCC. It specifies CASSRQASTNQP. The entire CDR3 sequence reads CASSRQASTNQPQHF.

As for this clone: With the read ending 3 residues before the CDR3 end, the germline J gene is used to fill in that end. The chain joins TRBV7-3 to TRBJ1-6; D may be TRBD1 (5 bases). This CDR3 has 14 residues. V lost 1 base, J lost 11 bases, and 12 bases lay in between. Germline V gene sequence: CDR1 SGHTA, CDR2 FQGTGA. The CDR3 reads CASSLKGRETPLHF. CDR3 DNA, as far as it was read: TGTGCCAGCAGCTTAAAAGGCAGGGAGACACCC.

Regarding this clone: Read coverage stops 3 residues before the CDR3 terminus; the germline J gene supplies the remainder. The chain recombines TRBV7-6 with TRBJ2-2; no clear D. Germline V gene data show CDR1 as SGHVS and CDR2 as FNYEAQ. This CDR3 is 15 amino acids long. Trimming left V 1 base short and J 1 base short, with 7 bases between. Partial CDR3 DNA: TGTGCCAGCAGCTTAGGCAGGTTGAACACCGGGGAG. Amino acids: CASSLGRLNTGE. The complete CDR3 protein is CASSLGRLNTGELFF.

In regard to this clone: The read ends 3 residues before the CDR3 terminus; that terminus is restored from the germline J gene. The chain carries TRBV29-1 and TRBJ1-2; D is unclear. Germline V gene data show CDR1 as SQVTM and CDR2 as ANQGSEA. The V end was cut by 4 bases, the J end by 6 bases, with 12 bases between. CDR3 size: 12 residues. Partial CDR3 DNA: TGCAGCGTTGTTCGGCAACGGGATGGC. It encodes CSVVRQRDG. In full, the CDR3 is CSVVRQRDGYTF. The full variable domain, completed using reference TRBV29-1 and TRBJ1-2, is SAVISQKPSRDICQRGTSLTIQCQVDSQVTMMFWYRQQPGQSLTLIATANQGSEATYESGFVIDKFPISRPNLTFSTLTVSNMSPEDSSIYLCSVVRQRDGYTFGSGTRLTVV.

As regards this clone: The observed sequence ends 3 residues before the CDR3 terminus, with the missing tail filled in from the germline J gene. This chain uses TRBV20-1 with TRBJ1-5; 11 nucleotides align to TRBD1. Trimming cost V 0 bases and J 6 bases; bases outside gene matches: 7. The CDR3 loop spans 16 amino acids. Germline CDR1 reads DFQATT; CDR2 reads SNEGSKA (reference sequence). The chain's CDR3 is CSARDLGQGASQPQHF. CDR3 DNA, as far as it was read: TGCAGTGCTAGAGATCTCGGACAGGGGGCAAGTCAGCCC.

As to this clone: The CDR3 is cut off 3 residues early in the read; its end comes from the germline J gene. J is TRBJ2-3 and V is TRBV7-7, with 7 nucleotides matching TRBD1. The CDR3 consists of 13 residues. The germline V gene encodes CDR1 SSHAT and CDR2 FNYEAQ (reference sequence). The CDR3 DNA, read in part, is TGTGCCTATCGAACAGGGGCCCAAGAGACG. The encoded protein is CAYRTGAQET. The entire CDR3 protein is CAYRTGAQETQYF.

Comments on this clone: Read coverage stops 3 residues before the CDR3 terminus; the germline J gene supplies the remainder. This chain uses TRBV2 with TRBJ2-4; maybe TRBD2 (5 bases). This CDR3 comprises 15 residues. The germline CDR1 and CDR2 sequences are SNHLY and FYNNEI. The ends were cut back, 4 bases at V and 0 bases at J, with 10 bases in the middle. CDR3 sequence reads: CASSASLLAKNIQYF. CDR3 bases read: TGTGCCAGCAGTGCTAGCCTGCTAGCCAAAAACATT.

On this clone itself: Read data end 3 residues before the CDR3 end; the end is taken from the germline J gene. V usage is TRBV5-1 and J usage is TRBJ2-2; the D gene is possibly TRBD1 (6 bases). The CDR3 spans 16 residues. The germline V gene has CDR1 SGHRS and CDR2 YFSETQ. The CDR3 protein is CASSLAQGRQVEKLFF. Partial CDR3 DNA: TGCGCCAGCAGCTTGGCCCAAGGTCGACAGGTAGAAAAG.

Remarks on this clone: Read sequence stops 3 residues before the CDR3 end, and the germline J gene provides the missing end. This rearrangement joins TRBV7-9 to TRBJ1-4; D unclear. CDR1 is SEHNR and CDR2 is FQNEAQ in the germline V gene (reference sequence). V lost 5 bases and J lost 6, with 16 bases in between. The CDR3 loop spans 15 amino acids. The DNA read from the CDR3 is TGTGCCAGCAGCCCTAGAGCCCAGAGAGATGAAAAA. It is translated as CASSPRAQRDEK. The entire CDR3 sequence reads CASSPRAQRDEKLFF.

Note on this clone: Read sequence stops 3 residues before the CDR3 end, and the germline J gene provides the missing end. This sequence joins TRBV19 and TRBJ1-2, with 10 nucleotides matching TRBD1. The CDR3 spans 16 residues. Germline V CDR1 and CDR2: LNHDA, SQIVND (reference sequence). With 5 bases clipped from V and 6 bases from J, the junction kept 12 bases outside the gene matches. The CDR3 reads CASSPRQGAHIDGYTF. The DNA read from the CDR3 is TGTGCCAGTAGTCCAAGACAGGGGGCGCATATTGATGGC.

A note on this clone: Read data end 3 residues before the CDR3 end; the end is taken from the germline J gene. This chain uses TRBV20-1 with TRBJ1-6; TRBD1 aligns across 8 bases. V trimming: 5 bases; J trimming: 4 bases; junction bases outside the gene matches: 4. The CDR3 covers 14 residues. The germline CDR1 and CDR2 sequences are DFQATT and SNEGSKA (reference sequence). CDR3: CSASTGVYNSPLHF. The DNA read from the CDR3 is TGCAGTGCTTCGACAGGGGTGTATAATTCACCC.

As to this clone: The read falls 3 residues short of the CDR3 end, and the missing part is taken from the germline J gene. This rearrangement joins TRBV7-9 to TRBJ1-2; D is undetermined. This CDR3 region has 15 residues. Germline V gene lookup returns CDR1 SEHNR and CDR2 FQNEAQ (reference sequence). CDR3 DNA, as far as it was read: TGTGCCAGCAGCTTATTGAGACTAGCCCCAGATACC. Encoded protein: CASSLLRLAPDT. The full CDR3 protein is CASSLLRLAPDTYTF.

With respect to this clone: The read ends 3 residues early relative to the CDR3; the germline J gene fills the gap. The chain recombines TRBV18 with TRBJ2-3; the D gene is possibly TRBD2 (6 bases). The CDR3 runs 15 residues. Germline assignment: CDR1 KGHSH and CDR2 LQKENI. Incomplete CDR3 DNA: TGTGCCAGCTCACCGGAGGGAAGGGGCAATCAGCCG. As protein: CASSPEGRGNQP. The whole CDR3 protein reads CASSPEGRGNQPQYF.

A note on this clone: Read data end 3 residues before the CDR3 end; the end is taken from the germline J gene. Other nucleotide sequences in the sample specify the same CDR3. This chain uses TRBV7-9 with TRBJ1-3, with a possible D match to TRBD1 (5 bases). V was trimmed by 6 bases and J by 3 bases, leaving 15 bases between them. The CDR3 spans 15 residues. CDR1 is SEHNR and CDR2 is FQNEAQ in the germline V gene (reference sequence). The CDR3 loop is CASRRGRADGNTIYF. The sequenced part of the CDR3 DNA is TGTGCCAGCAGACGGGGGAGGGCGGATGGAAACACC.

On this clone itself: The CDR3 end falls 3 residues outside the read, so it is completed with the germline J gene. The chain uses TRBV5-1 and TRBJ1-2; tentative D call: TRBD1 (6 bases). V lost 0 bases and J 2 bases, leaving 8 bases between the germline ends. Germline V gene lookup returns CDR1 SGHRS and CDR2 YFSETQ. The CDR3 contains 14 residues. The CDR3 spells CASSLGDRNYGYTF. The sequenced part of the CDR3 DNA is TGCGCCAGCAGCTTGGGAGACAGGAACTATGGC.

Concerning this clone: The read finishes 3 residues shy of the CDR3 end, and the germline J gene is used to complete it. The V call is TRBV29-1, the J call TRBJ2-2; possible D gene TRBD2, 5 bases. V was pared by 5 bases and J by 4 bases, with 14 bases between. The CDR3 extends over 14 amino acids. In germline, CDR1 is SQVTM, CDR2 ANQGSEA. The CDR3 spells CSVHLGAATGELFF. The part of the CDR3 DNA that was read is TGCAGCGTTCACTTGGGAGCGGCCACCGGGGAG.

With regard to this clone: The read ends 3 residues before the CDR3 terminus; that terminus is restored from the germline J gene. This chain uses TRBV10-2 with TRBJ1-6, with D possibly being TRBD1 (6 bases). Trimming removed 6 bases at V and 4 bases at J, with 19 bases between. The germline V gene has CDR1 WSHSY and CDR2 SAAADI. This CDR3 has 17 amino acids. CDR3 residues: CASSSSAGHPYNSPLHF. The covered CDR3 bases are TGCGCCAGCAGCTCCAGTGCGGGACACCCTTATAATTCACCC.

This chain's CDR3 is CASRPRLPGEQYF. CDR3 DNA, as far as it was read: TGTGCCAGCCGTCCGAGGCTCCCGGGCGAG. The chain joins TRBV19 to TRBJ2-7; D unresolved. The DNA ends 3 residues before the CDR3 does, and the rest of the CDR3 is filled in from the germline J gene. The CDR3 runs to 13 residues. The V end was cut by 9 bases, the J end by 6 bases, with 18 bases between. Germline CDR1 reads LNHDA; CDR2 reads SQIVND (reference sequence).

Worth noting for this clone: The read ends 3 residues early relative to the CDR3; the germline J gene fills the gap. The rearrangement joins TRBV5-4 to TRBJ1-2, with D hard to call. Germline V lookup: CDR1 SGHNT, CDR2 YYREEE (reference sequence). The CDR3 has 11 amino acids. The covered CDR3 bases are TGTGCCAGCAGCTTGGGGGCAGGC. This codes for CASSLGAG. In full, the CDR3 is CASSLGAGYTF.